The T cell receptor beta chain under discussion was sequenced for a study of OX40 agonist ivuxolimab in advanced cancers. This CDR3 region has 13 residues. CDR1 is SGHDT and CDR2 is YYEEEE in the germline V gene. Between the trimmed V and J ends, which lost 4 bases and 3 bases, there was a span of 8 bases. The data were produced by immunoSEQ multiplex PCR, yet TCRdb's version contains in-frame clones alone and is incomplete. Of some 60,000 clones in the sample, about 90% were seen once. This clone showed up just once. The clonotype comes from an adult with an advanced solid tumor such as melanoma, head and neck, liver or kidney cancer. The input for sequencing was CD4+ or CD8+ T cells sorted from blood, taken in a trial of the OX40 agonist ivuxolimab. The chain joins TRBV5-6 to TRBJ1-5; the D is unclear. The CDR3 DNA is TGTGCCAGCAGCCCGGGCTTCAATCAGCCCCAGCATTTT. Translated, it gives CASSPGFNQPQHF.